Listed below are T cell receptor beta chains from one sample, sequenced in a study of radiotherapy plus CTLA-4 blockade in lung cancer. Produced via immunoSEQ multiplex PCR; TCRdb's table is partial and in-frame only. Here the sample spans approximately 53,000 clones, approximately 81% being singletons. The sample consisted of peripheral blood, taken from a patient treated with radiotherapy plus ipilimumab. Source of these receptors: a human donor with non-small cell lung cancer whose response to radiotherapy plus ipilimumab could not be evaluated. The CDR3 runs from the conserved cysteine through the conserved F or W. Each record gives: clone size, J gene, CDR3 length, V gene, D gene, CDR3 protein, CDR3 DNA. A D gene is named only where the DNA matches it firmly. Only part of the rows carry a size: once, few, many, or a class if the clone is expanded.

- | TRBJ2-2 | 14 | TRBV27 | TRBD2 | CASSPWTSTGELFF | TGTGCCAGCAGTCCCTGGACTAGTACCGGGGAGCTGTTTTTT
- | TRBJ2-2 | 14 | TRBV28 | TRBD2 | CASSSRREGGELFF | TGTGCCAGCAGTTCTAGGCGGGAGGGCGGGGAGCTGTTTTTT
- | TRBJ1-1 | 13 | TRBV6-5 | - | CASSSPGVNRAFF | TGTGCCAGCAGTTCCCCCGGGGTTAACCGGGCTTTCTTT
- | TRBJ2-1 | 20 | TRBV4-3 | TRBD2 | CASSQEVLAVGDYSYNEQFF | TGCGCCAGCAGCCAAGAAGTCCTAGCGGTTGGAGATTATTCCTACAATGAGCAGTTCTTC
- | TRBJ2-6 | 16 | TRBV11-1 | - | CASSLEAGSGANVLTF | TGTGCCAGCAGCTTAGAGGCAGGCTCTGGGGCCAACGTCCTGACTTTC
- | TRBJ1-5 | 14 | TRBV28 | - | CASSLPGSNQPQHF | TGTGCCAGCAGTTTACCGGGTAGCAATCAGCCCCAGCATTTT
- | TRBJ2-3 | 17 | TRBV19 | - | CASSLILAEISTDTQYF | TGTGCCAGTAGTTTAATATTAGCGGAGATTAGCACAGATACGCAGTATTTT
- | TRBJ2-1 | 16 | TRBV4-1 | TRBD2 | CASSQAGLAGLNEQFF | TGCGCCAGCAGCCAAGCGGGACTAGCGGGACTCAATGAGCAGTTCTTC
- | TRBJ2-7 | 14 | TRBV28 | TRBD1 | CASSSGTGGYEQYF | TGTGCCAGCAGTTCCGGGACAGGGGGCTACGAGCAGTACTTC
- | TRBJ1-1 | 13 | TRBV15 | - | CATSREDGAEAFF | TGTGCCACCAGCAGAGAAGACGGGGCTGAAGCTTTCTTT
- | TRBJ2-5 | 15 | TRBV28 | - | CASSYGGALKETQYF | TGTGCCAGCTCTTACGGAGGGGCCCTAAAAGAGACCCAGTACTTC
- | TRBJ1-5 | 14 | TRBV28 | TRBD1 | CASSSGTGSQPQHF | TGTGCCAGCAGTTCCGGGACAGGGAGTCAGCCCCAGCATTTT
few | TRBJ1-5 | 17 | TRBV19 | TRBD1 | CASSIGPGTDSNQPQHF | TGTGCCAGTAGTATAGGCCCCGGGACAGATAGCAATCAGCCCCAGCATTTT
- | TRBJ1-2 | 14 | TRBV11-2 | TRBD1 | CASSLSTGLYGYTF | TGTGCCAGCAGCTTATCGACAGGGCTGTATGGCTACACCTTC
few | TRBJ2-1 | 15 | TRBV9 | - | CASSVSGLPYNEQFF | TGTGCCAGCAGCGTATCAGGGCTCCCCTACAATGAGCAGTTCTTC
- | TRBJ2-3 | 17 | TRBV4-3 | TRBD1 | CASSQGTGTGGRDTQYF | TGCGCCAGCAGCCAAGGGACCGGGACAGGGGGCAGAGATACGCAGTATTTT
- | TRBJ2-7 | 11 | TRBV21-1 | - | CASSFDGGQYF | TGTGCCAGCTCCTTCGACGGAGGGCAGTACTTC
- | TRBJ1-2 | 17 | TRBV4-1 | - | CASSALYDIIVPHGYTF | TGCGCCAGCAGCGCTCTATACGACATCATCGTTCCCCATGGCTACACCTTC
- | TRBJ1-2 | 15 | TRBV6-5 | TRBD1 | CASSYAPGGEWGYTF | TGTGCCAGCAGTTACGCCCCAGGGGGCGAGTGGGGCTACACCTTC
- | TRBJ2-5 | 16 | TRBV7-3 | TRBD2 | CASSLGAGRDVETQYF | TGTGCCAGCAGCTTAGGGGCTGGGAGGGACGTAGAGACCCAGTACTTC
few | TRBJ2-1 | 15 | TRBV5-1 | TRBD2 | CASSLLGTSYNEQFF | TGCGCCAGCAGCTTATTAGGGACTAGCTACAATGAGCAGTTCTTC
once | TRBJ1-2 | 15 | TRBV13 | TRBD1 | CASSPYDRALLGYTF | TGTGCCAGCAGCCCCTACGACAGGGCGCTTCTTGGCTACACCTTC
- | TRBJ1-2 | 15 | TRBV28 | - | CASSLGGAETYGYTF | TGTGCCAGCAGTTTAGGGGGGGCGGAGACCTATGGCTACACCTTC
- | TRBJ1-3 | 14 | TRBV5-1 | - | CASSPGSSGNTIYF | TGCGCCAGCAGCCCAGGGTCTTCTGGAAACACCATATATTTT
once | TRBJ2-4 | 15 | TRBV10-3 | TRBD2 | CAIAGGGTAKNIQYF | TGTGCCATCGCGGGGGGCGGGACAGCCAAAAACATTCAGTACTTC
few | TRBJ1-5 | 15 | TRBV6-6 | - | CASSYKGGGNQPQHF | TGTGCCAGCAGTTACAAAGGAGGTGGCAATCAGCCCCAGCATTTT
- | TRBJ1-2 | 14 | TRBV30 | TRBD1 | CAFTGGDFPGGYTF | TGTGCCTTCACAGGGGGCGATTTTCCTGGTGGCTACACCTTC
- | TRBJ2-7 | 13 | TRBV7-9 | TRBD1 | CASSGQGSGEQYF | TGTGCCAGCAGCGGACAGGGTTCGGGCGAGCAGTACTTC
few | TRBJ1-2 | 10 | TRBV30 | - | CAWRRGGYTF | TGTGCCTGGAGGCGGGGTGGCTACACCTTC
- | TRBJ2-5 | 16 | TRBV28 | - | CASSFGGRGSEETQYF | TGTGCCAGCAGCTTCGGAGGGCGGGGAAGCGAAGAGACCCAGTACTTC
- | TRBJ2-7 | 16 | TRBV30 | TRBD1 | CAWSRLQGQATEEQYF | TGTGCCTGGAGTCGCCTCCAGGGACAGGCTACAGAGGAGCAGTACTTC
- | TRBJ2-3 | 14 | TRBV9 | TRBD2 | CASSATSNADTQYF | TGTGCCAGCAGCGCGACTAGCAACGCAGATACGCAGTATTTT
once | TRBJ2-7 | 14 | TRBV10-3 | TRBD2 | CAISEVASGYEQYF | TGTGCCATCAGTGAAGTGGCTAGCGGCTACGAGCAGTACTTC
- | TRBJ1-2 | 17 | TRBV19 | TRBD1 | CASSNRRNRGTTYGYTF | TGTGCCAGTAGTAACCGGCGAAACAGGGGAACTACCTATGGCTACACCTTC
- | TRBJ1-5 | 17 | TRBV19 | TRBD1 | CASSNPGTVYSNQPQHF | TGTGCCAGTAGTAATCCCGGGACAGTATATAGCAATCAGCCCCAGCATTTT
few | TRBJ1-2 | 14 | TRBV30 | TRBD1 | CAWTLTGGHYGYTF | TGTGCCTGGACCCTGACAGGGGGCCACTATGGCTACACCTTC
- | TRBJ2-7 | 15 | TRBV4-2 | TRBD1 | CASSLPGQELREQYF | TGTGCCAGCAGCTTACCGGGACAGGAGCTTAGGGAGCAGTACTTC
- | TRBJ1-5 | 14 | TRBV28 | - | CASSLRGDNQPQHF | TGTGCCAGCAGTTTACGGGGAGATAATCAGCCCCAGCATTTT
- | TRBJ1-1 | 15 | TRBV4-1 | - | CASSQPTGRYTEAFF | TGTGCCAGCAGCCAACCAACAGGGCGTTACACTGAAGCTTTCTTT
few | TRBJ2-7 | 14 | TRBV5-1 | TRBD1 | CASSNDRVRGEQYF | TGCGCCAGCAGCAACGACAGGGTAAGGGGCGAGCAGTACTTC
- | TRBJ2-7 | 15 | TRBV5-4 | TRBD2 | CASSMTSGVSYEQYF | TGTGCCAGCAGCATGACTAGCGGGGTCTCCTACGAGCAGTACTTC
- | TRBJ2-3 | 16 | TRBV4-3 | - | CASSQGPSQSTDTQYF | TGCGCCAGCAGCCAAGGGCCTAGCCAAAGCACAGATACGCAGTATTTT
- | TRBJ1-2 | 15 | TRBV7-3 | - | CASSPLTAANYGYTF | TGTGCCAGCAGCCCCTTGACAGCTGCTAACTATGGCTACACCTTC
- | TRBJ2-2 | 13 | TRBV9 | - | CASQAANTGELFF | TGTGCCAGCCAAGCGGCGAACACCGGGGAGCTGTTTTTT
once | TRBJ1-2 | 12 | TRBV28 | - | CASSEQGYGYTF | TGTGCCAGCAGTGAACAGGGCTATGGCTACACCTTC
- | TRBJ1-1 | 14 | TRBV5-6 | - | CASSLTSGNTEAFF | TGTGCCAGCAGCTTGACGTCAGGGAACACTGAAGCTTTCTTT
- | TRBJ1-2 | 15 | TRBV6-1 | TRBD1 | CASSEVGQGRDGYTF | TGTGCCAGCAGTGAAGTTGGACAGGGACGCGATGGCTACACCTTC
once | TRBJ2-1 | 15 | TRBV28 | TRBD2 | CATHMAGGSFREQFF | TGTGCCACCCACATGGCTGGCGGGAGTTTTCGTGAGCAGTTCTTC